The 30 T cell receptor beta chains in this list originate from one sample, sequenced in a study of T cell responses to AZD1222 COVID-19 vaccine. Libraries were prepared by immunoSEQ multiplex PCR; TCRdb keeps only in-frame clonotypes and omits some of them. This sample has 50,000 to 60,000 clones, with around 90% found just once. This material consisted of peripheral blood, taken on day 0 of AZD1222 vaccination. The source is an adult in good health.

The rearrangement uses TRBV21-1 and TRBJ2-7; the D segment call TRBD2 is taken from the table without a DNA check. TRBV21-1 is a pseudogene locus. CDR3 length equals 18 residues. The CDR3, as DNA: TGTGCCAGCAGCAAAGGGGGCTTGAATGAGCGGGATATATACGAGCAGTACTTC. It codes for CASSKGGLNERDIYEQYF.

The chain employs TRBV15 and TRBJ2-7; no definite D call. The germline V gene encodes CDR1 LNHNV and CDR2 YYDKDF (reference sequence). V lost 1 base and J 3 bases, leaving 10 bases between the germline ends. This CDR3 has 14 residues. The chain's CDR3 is CATSRVEPGYEQYF. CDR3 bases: TGTGCCACCAGCAGAGTCGAGCCGGGCTACGAGCAGTACTTC.

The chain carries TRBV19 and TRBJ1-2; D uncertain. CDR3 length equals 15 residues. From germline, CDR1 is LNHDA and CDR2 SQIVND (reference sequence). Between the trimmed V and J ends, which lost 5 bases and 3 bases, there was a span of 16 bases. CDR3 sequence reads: CASSAQGEGDYGYTF. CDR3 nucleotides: TGTGCCAGTAGTGCCCAAGGAGAAGGCGACTATGGCTACACCTTC. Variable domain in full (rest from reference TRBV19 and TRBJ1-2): DGGITQSPKYLFRKEGQNVTLSCEQNLNHDAMYWYRQDPGQGLRLIYYSQIVNDFQKGDIAEGYSVSREKKESFPLTVTSAQKNPTAFYLCASSAQGEGDYGYTFGSGTRLTVV.

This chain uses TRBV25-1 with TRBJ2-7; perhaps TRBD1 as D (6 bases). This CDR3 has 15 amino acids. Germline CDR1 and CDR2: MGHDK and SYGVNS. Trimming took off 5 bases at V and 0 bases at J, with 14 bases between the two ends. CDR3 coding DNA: TGTGCCAGCAGTTTCAGGGGTGGTAGCTCCTACGAGCAGTACTTC. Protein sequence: CASSFRGGSSYEQYF.

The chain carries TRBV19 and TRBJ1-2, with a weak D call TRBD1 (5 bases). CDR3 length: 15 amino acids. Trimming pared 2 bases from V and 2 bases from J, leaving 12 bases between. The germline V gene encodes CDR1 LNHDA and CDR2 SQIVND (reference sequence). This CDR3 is CASSITQGLNYGYTF. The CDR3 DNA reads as TGTGCCAGTAGTATAACCCAGGGTTTGAACTATGGCTACACCTTC.

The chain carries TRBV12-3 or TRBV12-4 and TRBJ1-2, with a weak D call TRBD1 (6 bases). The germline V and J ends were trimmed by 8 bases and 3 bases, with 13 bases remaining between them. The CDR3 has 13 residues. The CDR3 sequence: CASGVAGDYGYTF. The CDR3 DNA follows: TGTGCCAGCGGAGTGGCAGGGGACTATGGCTACACCTTC.

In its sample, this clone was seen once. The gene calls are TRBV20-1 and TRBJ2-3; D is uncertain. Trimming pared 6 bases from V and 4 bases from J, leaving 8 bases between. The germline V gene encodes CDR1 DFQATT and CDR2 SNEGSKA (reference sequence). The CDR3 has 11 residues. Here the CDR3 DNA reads TGCAGTGCGGGGATGGCAGATACGCAGTATTTT. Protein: CSAGMADTQYF.

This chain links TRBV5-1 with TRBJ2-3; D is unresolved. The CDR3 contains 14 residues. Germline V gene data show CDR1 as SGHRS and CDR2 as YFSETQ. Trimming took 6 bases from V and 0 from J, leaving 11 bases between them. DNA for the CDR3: TGCGCCAGCACGAGACTGACTAGCACAGATACGCAGTATTTT. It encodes CASTRLTSTDTQYF.

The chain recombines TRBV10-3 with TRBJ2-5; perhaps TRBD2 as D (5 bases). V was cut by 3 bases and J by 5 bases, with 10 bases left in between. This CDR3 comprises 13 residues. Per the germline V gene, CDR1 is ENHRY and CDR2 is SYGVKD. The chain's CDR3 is CAISEGGSETQYF. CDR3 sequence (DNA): TGTGCCATCAGTGAAGGAGGTTCCGAGACCCAGTACTTC.

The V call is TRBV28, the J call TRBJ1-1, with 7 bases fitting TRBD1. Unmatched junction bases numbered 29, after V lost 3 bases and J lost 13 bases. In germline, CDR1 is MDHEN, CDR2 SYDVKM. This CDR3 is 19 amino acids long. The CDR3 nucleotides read TGTGCCAGCAGTTTCGATTTCGGGAACAGGGGCCCACAAATGGTTTCTGTTTTCTTT. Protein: CASSFDFGNRGPQMVSVFF.

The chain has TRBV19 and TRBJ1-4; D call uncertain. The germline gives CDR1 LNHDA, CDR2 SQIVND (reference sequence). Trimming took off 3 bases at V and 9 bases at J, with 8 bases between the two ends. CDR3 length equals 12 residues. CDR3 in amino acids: CASSIGGKKLFF. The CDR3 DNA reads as TGTGCCAGTAGTATCGGAGGGAAAAAACTGTTTTTT.

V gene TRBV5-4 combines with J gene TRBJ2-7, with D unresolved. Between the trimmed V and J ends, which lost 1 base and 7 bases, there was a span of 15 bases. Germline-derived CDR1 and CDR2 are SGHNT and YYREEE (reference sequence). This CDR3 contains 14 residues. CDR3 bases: TGTGCCAGCAGCTTGAATTTCGGGTTGGGTGAGCAGTACTTC. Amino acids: CASSLNFGLGEQYF.

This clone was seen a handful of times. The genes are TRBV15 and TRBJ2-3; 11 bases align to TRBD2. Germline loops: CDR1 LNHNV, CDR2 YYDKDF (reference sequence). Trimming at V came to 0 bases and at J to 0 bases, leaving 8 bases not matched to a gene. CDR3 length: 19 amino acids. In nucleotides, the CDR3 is TGTGCCACCAGCAGAGACCTAGCGGGAGGATTTACTAGCACAGATACGCAGTATTTT. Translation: CATSRDLAGGFTSTDTQYF.

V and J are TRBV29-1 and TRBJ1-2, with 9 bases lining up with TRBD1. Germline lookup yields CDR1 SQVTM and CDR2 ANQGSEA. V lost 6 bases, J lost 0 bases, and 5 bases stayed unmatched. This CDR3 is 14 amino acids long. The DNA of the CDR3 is TGCAGCGTCGGTGGACAGGGGTCTAACTATGGCTACACCTTC. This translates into CSVGGQGSNYGYTF. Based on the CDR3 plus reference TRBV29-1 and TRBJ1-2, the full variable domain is SAVISQKPSRDICQRGTSLTIQCQVDSQVTMMFWYRQQPGQSLTLIATANQGSEATYESGFVIDKFPISRPNLTFSTLTVSNMSPEDSSIYLCSVGGQGSNYGYTFGSGTRLTVV.

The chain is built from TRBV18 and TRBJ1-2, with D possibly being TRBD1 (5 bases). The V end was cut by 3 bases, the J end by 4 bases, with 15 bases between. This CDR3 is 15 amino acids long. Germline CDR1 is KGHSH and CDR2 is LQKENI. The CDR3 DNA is TGTGCCAGCTCACCTACGGGGGATAATCTCTATGGCTACACCTTC. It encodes CASSPTGDNLYGYTF.

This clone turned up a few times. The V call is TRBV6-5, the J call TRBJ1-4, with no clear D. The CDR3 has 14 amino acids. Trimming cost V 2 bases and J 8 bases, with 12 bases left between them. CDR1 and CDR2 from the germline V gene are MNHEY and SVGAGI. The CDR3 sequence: CASSYAGNEEKLFF. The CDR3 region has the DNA TGTGCCAGCAGTTACGCCGGGAACGAGGAAAAACTGTTTTTT.

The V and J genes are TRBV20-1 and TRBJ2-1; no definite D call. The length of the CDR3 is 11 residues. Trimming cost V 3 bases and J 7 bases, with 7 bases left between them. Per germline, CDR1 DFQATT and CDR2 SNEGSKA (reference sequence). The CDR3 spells CSASRVNEQFF. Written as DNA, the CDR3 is TGCAGTGCTAGCCGGGTAAATGAGCAGTTCTTC.

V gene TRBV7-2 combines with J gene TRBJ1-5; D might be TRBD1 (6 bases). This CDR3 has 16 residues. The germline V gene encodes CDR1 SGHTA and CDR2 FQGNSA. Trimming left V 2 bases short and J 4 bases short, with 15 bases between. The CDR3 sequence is CASSLWSTGPNQPQHF. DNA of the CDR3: TGTGCCAGCAGCTTATGGTCGACAGGTCCGAATCAGCCCCAGCATTTT.

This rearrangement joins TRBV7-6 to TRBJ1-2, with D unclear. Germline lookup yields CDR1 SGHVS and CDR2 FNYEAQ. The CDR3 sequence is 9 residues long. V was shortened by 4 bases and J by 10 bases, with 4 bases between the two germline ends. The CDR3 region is CASSSVYTF. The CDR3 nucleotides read TGTGCCAGCAGCTCGGTCTACACCTTC.

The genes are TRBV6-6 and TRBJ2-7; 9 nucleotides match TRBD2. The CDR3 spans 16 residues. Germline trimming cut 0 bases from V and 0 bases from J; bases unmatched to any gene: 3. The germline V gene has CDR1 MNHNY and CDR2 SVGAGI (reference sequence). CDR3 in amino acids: CASSYSGGRDSYEQYF. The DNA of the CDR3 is TGTGCCAGCAGTTACTCCGGCGGGAGGGACTCCTACGAGCAGTACTTC.

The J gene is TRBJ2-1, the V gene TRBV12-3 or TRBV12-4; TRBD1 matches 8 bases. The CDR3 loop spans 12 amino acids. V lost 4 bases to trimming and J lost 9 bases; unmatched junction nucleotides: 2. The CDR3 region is CASSSTGGEQFF. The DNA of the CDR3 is TGTGCCAGCAGTTCCACAGGGGGTGAGCAGTTCTTC.

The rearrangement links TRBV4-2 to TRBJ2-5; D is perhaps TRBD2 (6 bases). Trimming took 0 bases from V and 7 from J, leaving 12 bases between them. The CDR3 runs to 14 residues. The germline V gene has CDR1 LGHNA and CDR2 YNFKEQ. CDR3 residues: CASSQDQVSGTQYF. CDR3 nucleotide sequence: TGTGCCAGCAGCCAAGATCAAGTTAGCGGGACCCAGTACTTC.

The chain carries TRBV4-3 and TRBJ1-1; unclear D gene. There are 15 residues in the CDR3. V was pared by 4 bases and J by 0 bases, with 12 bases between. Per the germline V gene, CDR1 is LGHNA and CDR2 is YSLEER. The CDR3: CASSPWVWVNTEAFF. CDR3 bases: TGCGCCAGCAGCCCTTGGGTTTGGGTGAACACTGAAGCTTTCTTT.

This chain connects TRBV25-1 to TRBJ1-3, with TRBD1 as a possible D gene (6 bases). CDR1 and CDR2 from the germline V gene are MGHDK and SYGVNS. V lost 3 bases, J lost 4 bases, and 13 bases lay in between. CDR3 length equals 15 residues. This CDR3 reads CASSDLGGAGNTIYF. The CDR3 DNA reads TGTGCCAGCAGTGATCTAGGGGGAGCCGGAAACACCATATATTTT.

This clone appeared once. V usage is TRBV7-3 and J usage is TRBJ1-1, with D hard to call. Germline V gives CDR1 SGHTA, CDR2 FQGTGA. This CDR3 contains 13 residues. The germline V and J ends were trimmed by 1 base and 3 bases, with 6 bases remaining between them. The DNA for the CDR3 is TGTGCCAGCAGCTTAAACGGGGACACTGAAGCTTTCTTT. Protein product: CASSLNGDTEAFF.

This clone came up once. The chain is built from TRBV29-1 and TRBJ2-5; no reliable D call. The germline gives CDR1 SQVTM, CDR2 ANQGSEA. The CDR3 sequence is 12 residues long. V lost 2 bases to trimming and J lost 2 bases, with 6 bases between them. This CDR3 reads CSVELGQETQYF. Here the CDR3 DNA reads TGCAGCGTTGAACTGGGGCAAGAGACCCAGTACTTC.

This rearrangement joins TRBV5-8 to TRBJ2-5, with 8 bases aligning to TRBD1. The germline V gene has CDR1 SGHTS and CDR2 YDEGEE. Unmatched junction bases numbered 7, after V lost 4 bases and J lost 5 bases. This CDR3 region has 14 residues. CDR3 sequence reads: CASSTGQGLETQYF. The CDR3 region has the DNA TGTGCCAGCAGCACCGGACAGGGTTTGGAGACCCAGTACTTC.

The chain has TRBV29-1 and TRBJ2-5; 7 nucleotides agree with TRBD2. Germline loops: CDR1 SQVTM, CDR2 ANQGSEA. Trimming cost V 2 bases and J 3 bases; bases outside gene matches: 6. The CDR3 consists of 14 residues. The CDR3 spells CSVERGLEEETQYF. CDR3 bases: TGCAGCGTTGAACGTGGACTAGAGGAAGAGACCCAGTACTTC.

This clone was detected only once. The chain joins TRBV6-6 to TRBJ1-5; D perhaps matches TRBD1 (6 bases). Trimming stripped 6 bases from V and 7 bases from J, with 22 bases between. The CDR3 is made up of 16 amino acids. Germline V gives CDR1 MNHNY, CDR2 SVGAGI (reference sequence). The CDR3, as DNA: TGTGCCAGCAGCCTAGGTACAGGGAGTACGAGACAGCCCCAGCATTTT. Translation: CASSLGTGSTRQPQHF.

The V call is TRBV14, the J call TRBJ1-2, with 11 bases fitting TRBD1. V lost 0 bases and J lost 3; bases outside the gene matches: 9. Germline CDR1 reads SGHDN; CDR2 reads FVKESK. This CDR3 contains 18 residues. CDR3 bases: TGTGCCAGCAGCCAAGAGGCCGGGACAGGGGGAGCTTACTATGGCTACACCTTC. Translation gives CASSQEAGTGGAYYGYTF.